This is a list of T cell receptor beta chains from one sample in a study of blood T cell repertoires in COVID-19. The data were produced by immunoSEQ multiplex PCR, yet TCRdb's version contains in-frame clones alone and is incomplete. The sample carries about 200,000 clones, 80% to 90% recorded once. The sequencing input was peripheral blood. These TCRs come from a man in his fifties or sixties with acute or convalescent COVID-19. Each CDR3 is given without its conserved first and last residue.

CDR3 protein: ASSGGVTGELF
CDR3 length: 11
J gene: TRBJ2-2
V gene: TRBV9

CDR3 protein: ASSVTDSNQPQH
CDR3 length: 12
J gene: TRBJ1-5
V gene: TRBV9

CDR3 protein: ASSWGGEGETQY
CDR3 length: 12
J gene: TRBJ2-5
V gene: TRBV7-2

CDR3 protein: ASSTYDRETF
CDR3 length: 10
J gene: TRBJ1-1
V gene: TRBV6-5

CDR3 protein: ASSDPSEGGYT
CDR3 length: 11
J gene: TRBJ1-2
V gene: TRBV9

CDR3 protein: ATSRGGTGGYEQY
CDR3 length: 13
J gene: TRBJ2-7
V gene: TRBV15

CDR3 protein: ASSSGTANTEAF
CDR3 length: 12
J gene: TRBJ1-1
V gene: TRBV5-1

CDR3 protein: ASKGLGGQPQH
CDR3 length: 11
J gene: TRBJ1-5
V gene: TRBV12-3/TRBV12-4

CDR3 protein: ASSPGIADTQY
CDR3 length: 11
J gene: TRBJ2-3
V gene: TRBV27

CDR3 protein: ASSAMTAESGNTIY
CDR3 length: 14
J gene: TRBJ1-3
V gene: TRBV9

CDR3 protein: AINAVPGETQY
CDR3 length: 11
J gene: TRBJ2-5
V gene: TRBV10-3

CDR3 protein: ASSPLTGVASGANVLT
CDR3 length: 16
J gene: TRBJ2-6
V gene: TRBV5-1

CDR3 protein: ASSSTGTYNEKLF
CDR3 length: 13
J gene: TRBJ1-4
V gene: TRBV7-2

CDR3 protein: ASSVGGFGLVETQY
CDR3 length: 14
J gene: TRBJ2-5
V gene: TRBV5-6

CDR3 protein: ASSPPDRGTYEQY
CDR3 length: 13
J gene: TRBJ2-7
V gene: TRBV12-1

CDR3 protein: ASSGTSRDRLNQPQH
CDR3 length: 15
J gene: TRBJ1-5
V gene: TRBV2

CDR3 protein: AISPQGVNQPQH
CDR3 length: 12
J gene: TRBJ1-5
V gene: TRBV10-3

CDR3 protein: ASSQDRNNEKLF
CDR3 length: 12
J gene: TRBJ1-4
V gene: TRBV7-2

CDR3 protein: ASSLTENQPQH
CDR3 length: 11
J gene: TRBJ1-5
V gene: TRBV6-5

CDR3 protein: ASSSTRQGLLREQY
CDR3 length: 14
J gene: TRBJ2-7
V gene: TRBV27

CDR3 protein: ASSLRQNTEAF
CDR3 length: 11
J gene: TRBJ1-1
V gene: TRBV5-4

CDR3 protein: ASSQEGADLYEQY
CDR3 length: 13
J gene: TRBJ2-7
V gene: TRBV4-1

CDR3 protein: ASSDWWSAEAF
CDR3 length: 11
J gene: TRBJ1-1
V gene: TRBV2

CDR3 protein: ASRFTGSPYGYT
CDR3 length: 12
J gene: TRBJ1-2
V gene: TRBV6-5

CDR3 protein: ASQGGGQPQH
CDR3 length: 10
J gene: TRBJ1-5
V gene: TRBV12-3/TRBV12-4

CDR3 protein: ASSPSRVRLNSPLH
CDR3 length: 14
J gene: TRBJ1-6
V gene: TRBV9

CDR3 protein: ASSADRRSNQPQH
CDR3 length: 13
J gene: TRBJ1-5
V gene: TRBV5-8

CDR3 protein: ASSEGSLGAF
CDR3 length: 10
J gene: TRBJ1-1
V gene: TRBV10-1

CDR3 protein: ASSKGSENTEAF
CDR3 length: 12
J gene: TRBJ1-1
V gene: TRBV21-1

CDR3 protein: AISDRGAETDTQY
CDR3 length: 13
J gene: TRBJ2-3
V gene: TRBV10-3

CDR3 protein: ASSPAGAGNEKLF
CDR3 length: 13
J gene: TRBJ1-4
V gene: TRBV7-9

CDR3 protein: SARQGAGETQY
CDR3 length: 11
J gene: TRBJ2-5
V gene: TRBV29-1

CDR3 protein: ASQQGLPYNEQF
CDR3 length: 12
J gene: TRBJ2-1
V gene: TRBV19

CDR3 protein: ASSEEWTGVYGYT
CDR3 length: 13
J gene: TRBJ1-2
V gene: TRBV6-1

CDR3 protein: ASSYSYRGGGYT
CDR3 length: 12
J gene: TRBJ1-2
V gene: TRBV6-5

CDR3 protein: ASSSTRNSGFYNEQF
CDR3 length: 15
J gene: TRBJ2-1
V gene: TRBV5-4

CDR3 protein: ASSPYTQNGYT
CDR3 length: 11
J gene: TRBJ1-2
V gene: TRBV5-6

CDR3 protein: ASSLEGTVKIRELF
CDR3 length: 14
J gene: TRBJ2-2
V gene: TRBV5-1

CDR3 protein: ASSLDVVGTVR
CDR3 length: 11
J gene: TRBJ2-7
V gene: TRBV11-2

CDR3 protein: ASSSENLAGVTGELF
CDR3 length: 15
J gene: TRBJ2-2
V gene: TRBV7-3

CDR3 protein: ASRLGPGGQPQH
CDR3 length: 12
J gene: TRBJ1-5
V gene: TRBV5-1

CDR3 protein: ASSAGTASYNEQF
CDR3 length: 13
J gene: TRBJ2-1
V gene: TRBV5-1

CDR3 protein: ASSWTGGVYEQY
CDR3 length: 12
J gene: TRBJ2-7
V gene: TRBV6-6

CDR3 protein: ASRLSSYNEQF
CDR3 length: 11
J gene: TRBJ2-1
V gene: TRBV10-2

CDR3 protein: ASSKQGVGEQF
CDR3 length: 11
J gene: TRBJ2-1
V gene: TRBV19

CDR3 protein: ASSQAGIGEQY
CDR3 length: 11
J gene: TRBJ2-7
V gene: TRBV3-1/TRBV3-2

CDR3 protein: ASSQDLRRRPVVETQY
CDR3 length: 16
J gene: TRBJ2-5
V gene: TRBV14

CDR3 protein: ASSLGPGGTSGNTIY
CDR3 length: 15
J gene: TRBJ1-3
V gene: TRBV5-4

CDR3 protein: ASSPQGEGYGYT
CDR3 length: 12
J gene: TRBJ1-2
V gene: TRBV18

CDR3 protein: ATRGMMNTGELF
CDR3 length: 12
J gene: TRBJ2-2
V gene: TRBV10-2

CDR3 protein: ASSLYGENTEAF
CDR3 length: 12
J gene: TRBJ1-1
V gene: TRBV3-1/TRBV3-2

CDR3 protein: ASSLAGYQPQH
CDR3 length: 11
J gene: TRBJ1-5
V gene: TRBV5-1

CDR3 protein: ASTLDRGNYGYT
CDR3 length: 12
J gene: TRBJ1-2
V gene: TRBV6-6

CDR3 protein: ASSVGASGGTDTQY
CDR3 length: 14
J gene: TRBJ2-3
V gene: TRBV9

CDR3 protein: ASSEGLSGQSPTDTQY
CDR3 length: 16
J gene: TRBJ2-3
V gene: TRBV6-1